This TCR beta chain was identified during a study of CD8 T cells in ankylosing spondylitis. V gave up 0 bases and J gave up 7 bases; unmatched junction bases: 5. The CDR3 has 15 residues. CDR1 is SGHRS and CDR2 is YFSETQ in the germline V gene. Study-level points and caveats: Apparently characteristic of ankylosing spondylitis blood was a TCR beta motif (under ten highly homologous variants). As for the disease-linked clones, they showed a CD8+ phenotype and occurred at relatively low frequencies in peripheral blood.

The table lists this clonotype with many counts. Its target is not known. Quantitative 5'-RACE with molecular barcodes generated TCR beta libraries. TCRdb re-derived calls from the 5' RACE reads in MiXCR, one entry per CDR3 protein. In the table there are 130,000 or so distinct CDR3 sequences, about 6.4% of which are singletons. This sequence joins TRBV5-1 and TRBJ2-2; the match to TRBD2 covers 8 bases. The sample was blood, either unsorted or a sorted T cell fraction (not recorded which). The TCR was taken from a male donor with ankylosing spondylitis or in good health (not recorded which). The CDR3 protein is CASSLAGGRGGELFF. CDR3 nucleotide sequence: TGCGCCAGCAGCTTGGCGGGGGGGCGAGGCGGGGAGCTGTTTTTT.